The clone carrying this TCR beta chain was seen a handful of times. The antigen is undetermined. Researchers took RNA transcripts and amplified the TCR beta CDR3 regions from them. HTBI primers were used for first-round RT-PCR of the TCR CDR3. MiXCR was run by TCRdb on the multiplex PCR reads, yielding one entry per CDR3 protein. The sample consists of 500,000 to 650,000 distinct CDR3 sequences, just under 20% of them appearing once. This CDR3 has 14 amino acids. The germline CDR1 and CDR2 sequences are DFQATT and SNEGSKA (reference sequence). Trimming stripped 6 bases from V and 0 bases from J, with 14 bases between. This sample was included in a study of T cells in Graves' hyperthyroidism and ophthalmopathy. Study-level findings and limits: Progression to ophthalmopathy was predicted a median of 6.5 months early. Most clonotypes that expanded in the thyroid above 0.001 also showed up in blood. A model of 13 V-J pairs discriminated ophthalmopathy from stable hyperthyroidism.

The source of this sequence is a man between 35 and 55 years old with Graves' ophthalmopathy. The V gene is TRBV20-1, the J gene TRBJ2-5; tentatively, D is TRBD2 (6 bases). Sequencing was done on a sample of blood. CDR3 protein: CSAPPGTYQETQYF. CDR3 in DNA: TGCAGTGCCCCGCCCGGGACTTACCAAGAGACCCAGTACTTC.